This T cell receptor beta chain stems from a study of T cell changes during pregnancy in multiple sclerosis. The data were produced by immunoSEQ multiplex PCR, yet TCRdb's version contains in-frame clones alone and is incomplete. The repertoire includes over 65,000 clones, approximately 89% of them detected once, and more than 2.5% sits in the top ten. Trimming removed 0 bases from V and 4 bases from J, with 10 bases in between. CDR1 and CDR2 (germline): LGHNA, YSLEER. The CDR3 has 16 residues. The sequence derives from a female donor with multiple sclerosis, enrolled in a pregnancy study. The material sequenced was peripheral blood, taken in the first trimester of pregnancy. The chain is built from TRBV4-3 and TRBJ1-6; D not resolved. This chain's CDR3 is CASSQDIALYNSPLHF. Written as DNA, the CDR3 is TGCGCCAGCAGCCAAGATATAGCTCTATATAATTCACCCCTCCACTTT.